The 28 T cell receptor beta chains presented below share a single source sample, sequenced in a study of blood T cell repertoires in COVID-19 (TCRdb year 2020). Library construction relied on the immunoSEQ multiplex PCR assay. TCRdb re-hosts the immuneACCESS table, in-frame sequences only. Its copies lack some clones; in the studies checked, an unresolved V gene accounts for under half of them, and the cause for the rest is not known. Recorded for this sample are under 400,000 clones; almost 90% of them occurred a single time. The top ten constitute about 0.94% of the sample. The sequenced sample was PBMCs or T cells enriched from blood (not recorded which). The receptors shown here come from a woman between 25 and 40 years old who had been exposed to COVID-19.

V and J are TRBV20-1 and TRBJ1-1; maybe TRBD1 (6 bases). CDR3 size: 14 residues. Between the trimmed V and J ends, which lost 3 bases and 7 bases, there was a span of 18 bases. The germline V gene encodes CDR1 DFQATT and CDR2 SNEGSKA (reference sequence). The DNA for the CDR3 is TGCAGTGCTAGTTTACAGGGAAGGGGCTATGAAGCTTTCTTT. This encodes CSASLQGRGYEAFF.

The J gene is TRBJ1-4, the V gene TRBV19; possibly TRBD1 for D (6 bases). This CDR3 spans 17 amino acids. Germline loops: CDR1 LNHDA, CDR2 SQIVND (reference sequence). Trimming stripped 4 bases from V and 7 bases from J, with 22 bases between. DNA of the CDR3: TGTGCCAGTAGTACCGTGACAGGATCTGGGATTAGTGAAAAACTGTTTTTT. It translates to CASSTVTGSGISEKLFF.

V gene TRBV7-9 combines with J gene TRBJ2-3; D might be TRBD2 (5 bases). V was clipped by 3 bases and J by 2 bases, with 15 bases between them. The CDR3 runs 16 residues. CDR1 SEHNR and CDR2 FQNEAQ come from the germline V gene (reference sequence). The CDR3 coding sequence is TGTGCCAGCAGCTTGAGCCCAGAGGGAAACACAGATACGCAGTATTTT. Its translation is CASSLSPEGNTDTQYF. Filled out from reference TRBV7-9 and TRBJ2-3, the complete variable domain reads DTGVSQNPRHKITKRGQNVTFRCDPISEHNRLYWYRQTLGQGPEFLTYFQNEAQLEKSRLLSDRFSAERPKGSFSTLEIQRTEQGDSAMYLCASSLSPEGNTDTQYFGPGTRLTVL.

This clone was counted at least ten times. The chain uses TRBV6-4 and TRBJ2-3; 8 bases line up with TRBD1. Germline V gene data show CDR1 as MRHNA and CDR2 as SNTAGT. The trim removed 0 bases at V and 1 base at J, leaving 3 bases unmatched. The CDR3 has 16 residues. This CDR3 reads CASSDSTTGGTDTQYF. The CDR3 nucleotides are TGTGCCAGCAGTGACTCGACGACAGGGGGCACAGATACGCAGTATTTT.

This sequence joins TRBV28 and TRBJ1-2; TRBD1 might be the D (5 bases). This CDR3 spans 12 amino acids. Germline lookup yields CDR1 MDHEN and CDR2 SYDVKM. V dropped 6 bases and J dropped 8 bases, with 13 bases sitting between them. DNA of the CDR3: TGTGCCAGCAGCACGGGGGGGAAAGGCTACACCTTC. Translation gives CASSTGGKGYTF.

The rearrangement links TRBV2 to TRBJ2-1; 9 positions match TRBD1. Germline assignment: CDR1 SNHLY and CDR2 FYNNEI. CDR3 length equals 18 residues. The J segment lost 9 bases and the V segment lost 2 bases, leaving 17 bases of the junction unmatched. Written as DNA, the CDR3 is TGTGCCAGCAGTGAACTCCGGGACAGGGATGTTTTGGGGGTTGAGCAGTTCTTC. This gives the protein CASSELRDRDVLGVEQFF.

J is TRBJ1-1 and V is TRBV19, with a weak D call TRBD1 (6 bases). Trimming shortened V by 2 bases and J by 4 bases, and 11 bases separated the two germline ends. The V gene's germline CDR1 is LNHDA and CDR2 SQIVND (reference sequence). The CDR3 length is 14 residues. In nucleotides, the CDR3 is TGTGCCAGTAGTATAACAGGGTATCCCACTGAAGCTTTCTTT. Protein sequence: CASSITGYPTEAFF.

The genes are TRBV12-3 or TRBV12-4 and TRBJ1-2; D is unclear. CDR3 length: 12 amino acids. Deletions cut 3 bases from V and 3 bases from J, with 5 bases between. CDR3 region: CASSFTDYGYTF. CDR3 bases: TGTGCCAGCAGTTTTACAGACTATGGCTACACCTTC.

V usage is TRBV12-3 or TRBV12-4 and J usage is TRBJ2-1; D not certain. This CDR3 is built from 12 residues. Trimming cost V 3 bases and J 10 bases, with 10 bases left between them. The CDR3: CASSFRVSEQFF. CDR3 DNA sequence: TGTGCCAGCAGTTTTAGAGTTAGCGAGCAGTTCTTC.

The chain uses TRBV10-3 and TRBJ1-5; maybe TRBD1 (5 bases). CDR1 is ENHRY and CDR2 is SYGVKD in the germline V gene. The CDR3 sequence is 14 residues long. V was pared by 10 bases and J by 0 bases, with 13 bases between. CDR3 bases: TGTGCCAGTTCAGGGCCCGATAGCAATCAGCCCCAGCATTTT. It encodes CASSGPDSNQPQHF.

The CDR3 spells CASGGGLAGTYEQYF. The DNA of the CDR3 is TGTGCCAGCGGAGGGGGGCTAGCGGGAACCTACGAGCAGTACTTC. The chain employs TRBV11-2 and TRBJ2-7, with TRBD2 matching 9 bases. CDR3 length: 15 residues. Germline loops: CDR1 SGHAT, CDR2 FQNNGV. V lost 8 bases, J lost 2 bases, and 10 bases stayed unmatched. Supplemented by reference TRBV11-2 and TRBJ2-7, the full variable domain reads EAGVAQSPRYKIIEKRQSVAFWCNPISGHATLYWYQQILGQGPKLLIQFQNNGVVDDSQLPKDRFSAERLKGVDSTLKIQPAKLEDSAVYLCASGGGLAGTYEQYFGPGTRLTVT.

The chain recombines TRBV11-1 with TRBJ2-7, with D perhaps matching TRBD2 (6 bases). V lost 5 bases and J 4 bases, leaving 18 bases between the germline ends. The CDR3 has 15 residues. Germline V lookup: CDR1 SGHAT, CDR2 FQDESV (reference sequence). Written as DNA, the CDR3 is TGTGCCAGCAGCCCCGACACCGGGACTTTATACGAGCAGTACTTC. Protein product: CASSPDTGTLYEQYF. The full variable domain, its missing parts supplied by reference TRBV11-1 and TRBJ2-7, is EAEVAQSPRYKITEKSQAVAFWCDPISGHATLYWYRQILGQGPELLVQFQDESVVDDSQLPKDRFSAERLKGVDSTLKIQPAELGDSAMYLCASSPDTGTLYEQYFGPGTRLTVT.

This chain uses TRBV19 with TRBJ2-7; 9 bases line up with TRBD2. This CDR3 comprises 13 residues. V shed 4 bases, J shed 4 bases, and the junction held 2 bases outside the gene matches. Germline loops: CDR1 LNHDA, CDR2 SQIVND (reference sequence). CDR3 region: CASSSGRAYEQYF. The CDR3 DNA is TGTGCCAGTAGTAGCGGGAGGGCTTACGAGCAGTACTTC.

The rearrangement uses TRBV10-3 and TRBJ1-4, with 8 positions matching TRBD1. Losses at the gene ends were 6 bases for V and 10 bases for J; bases not matched to a gene: 13. The CDR3 totals 15 residues. CDR1 ENHRY and CDR2 SYGVKD come from the germline V gene. Here the CDR3 DNA reads TGTGCCATCAGCGCCGGGACAGGCGGAGTGGGAAAACTGTTTTTT. This codes for CAISAGTGGVGKLFF.

This clone has only one observation. The chain has TRBV11-2 and TRBJ2-2; TRBD2 agrees at 9 bases. Germline lookup yields CDR1 SGHAT and CDR2 FQNNGV. CDR3 length: 16 residues. V lost 5 bases to trimming and J lost 6 bases; unmatched junction nucleotides: 10. The CDR3 bases are TGTGCCAGCAGCCCCGGGGTAGCGGGAGCGGCCGGGGAGCTGTTTTTT. Residues: CASSPGVAGAAGELFF.

The rearrangement joins TRBV2 to TRBJ2-1, with 7 bases fitting TRBD2. This CDR3 has 13 residues. J lost 5 bases, V lost 7 bases, and 5 bases had no gene match. Germline loops: CDR1 SNHLY, CDR2 FYNNEI. The CDR3 DNA reads TGTGCCAGCATCCTAGCGGAAAACAATGAGCAGTTCTTC. Encoded protein: CASILAENNEQFF.

A few counts support this clone. In the same sample, other DNA sequences code for this CDR3. The J gene is TRBJ2-1, the V gene TRBV7-7; TRBD2 aligns across 8 bases. The germline gives CDR1 SSHAT, CDR2 FNYEAQ (reference sequence). The CDR3 is 13 residues long. Trimming took 3 bases from V and 5 from J; bases not matched to a gene: 0. CDR3 nucleotide sequence: TGTGCCAGCAGCTTGGGACTAGACAATGAGCAGTTCTTC. Its translation: CASSLGLDNEQFF.

This clone was recorded only once. The V gene is TRBV28, the J gene TRBJ2-7; D might be TRBD2 (6 bases). The CDR3 extends over 16 amino acids. V was cut by 2 bases and J by 0 bases, with 14 bases left in between. Looked up from germline, CDR1 is MDHEN and CDR2 is SYDVKM. The CDR3 nucleotides are TGTGCCAGCAGTTTAAGCGGGTCAGCTAGCTCCTACGAGCAGTACTTC. Amino acid sequence: CASSLSGSASSYEQYF.

The rearrangement links TRBV3-1 (or the pseudogene TRBV3-2) to TRBJ2-3, with a possible D match to TRBD2 (5 bases). The CDR3 has 15 amino acids. Germline V gives CDR1 LGHDT, CDR2 YNNKEL (reference sequence). Trimming took 4 bases from V and 1 from J, leaving 12 bases between them. Written as DNA, the CDR3 is TGTGCCAGCAGCCCTCCGGGGTCGCGCACAGATACGCAGTATTTT. Its translation: CASSPPGSRTDTQYF.

The CDR3 coding sequence is TGTGCCAGCAGTTTAGCCCGGAGCCAAGAGACCCAGTACTTC. This translates into CASSLARSQETQYF. The rearrangement uses TRBV28 and TRBJ2-5; D gene unclear. The CDR3 is 14 residues long. V was pared by 2 bases and J by 1 base, with 8 bases between. In germline, CDR1 is MDHEN, CDR2 SYDVKM.

The V call is TRBV28, the J call TRBJ1-2; 8 positions match TRBD1. Germline assignment: CDR1 MDHEN and CDR2 SYDVKM. This CDR3 comprises 13 residues. V gave up 2 bases and J gave up 6 bases; unmatched junction bases: 2. CDR3 coding DNA: TGTGCCAGCAGTTTACAGGGGGCCAATGGCTACACCTTC. Translating it yields CASSLQGANGYTF.

The rearrangement links TRBV27 to TRBJ1-5; 10 nucleotides line up with TRBD1. V lost 5 bases and J lost 6; bases outside the gene matches: 7. CDR1 is MNHEY and CDR2 is SMNVEV in the germline V gene (reference sequence). The CDR3 consists of 15 residues. CDR3 residues: CASSLEGQGIQPQHF. In DNA, the CDR3 is TGTGCCAGCAGTCTGGAGGGACAGGGGATTCAGCCCCAGCATTTT.

V gene TRBV9 combines with J gene TRBJ2-4; TRBD1 aligns across 7 bases. Germline CDR1 reads SGDLS; CDR2 reads YYNGEE. J lost 0 bases, V lost 3 bases, and 3 bases had no gene match. There are 15 residues in the CDR3. The CDR3 is CASSAGTVAKNIQYF. The CDR3 DNA sequence: TGTGCCAGCAGCGCTGGGACAGTAGCCAAAAACATTCAGTACTTC.

V and J are TRBV5-5 and TRBJ2-5; the D gene is possibly TRBD2 (6 bases). The germline V and J ends were trimmed by 5 bases and 5 bases, with 19 bases remaining between them. From germline, CDR1 is SGHKS and CDR2 YYEKEE (reference sequence). This CDR3 has 15 residues. The chain's CDR3 is CASSRLGEVGETQYF. Written as DNA, the CDR3 is TGTGCCAGCAGTCGCCTAGGGGAGGTCGGTGAGACCCAGTACTTC.

The chain combines TRBV6-5 with TRBJ1-5; tentatively, D is TRBD1 (6 bases). The germline V gene encodes CDR1 MNHEY and CDR2 SVGAGI. This CDR3 region has 15 residues. V was trimmed by 11 bases and J by 5 bases, leaving 22 bases between them. The CDR3 DNA sequence: TGTGCCTGTGGTTCGGGCAGGGGTAGTGATCAGCCCCAGCATTTT. Residues: CACGSGRGSDQPQHF.

The rearrangement links TRBV19 to TRBJ1-2; TRBD1 matches 10 bases. Germline assignment: CDR1 LNHDA and CDR2 SQIVND (reference sequence). The V gene end was trimmed by 8 bases and the J gene end by 4 bases; junction bases not matched to a gene: 10. The CDR3 covers 15 residues. CDR3 sequence (DNA): TGTGCCAGTTGCGACAGGGACAGGGGCTCCTATGGCTACACCTTC. This encodes CASCDRDRGSYGYTF.

The chain carries TRBV7-9 and TRBJ2-1; perhaps TRBD1 as D (7 bases). Trimming took off 2 bases at V and 3 bases at J, with 11 bases between the two ends. There are 15 residues in the CDR3. Germline V gene sequence: CDR1 SEHNR, CDR2 FQNEAQ (reference sequence). CDR3 sequence (DNA): TGTGCCAGCAGCTTAAGGGGGGACAGCTACAATGAGCAGTTCTTC. Translating gives CASSLRGDSYNEQFF.

The J gene is TRBJ1-1, the V gene TRBV9, with D tentatively TRBD1 (5 bases). The CDR3 is made up of 15 amino acids. Germline CDR1 SGDLS, CDR2 YYNGEE. Between the trimmed V and J ends, which lost 4 bases and 2 bases, there was a span of 15 bases. For the CDR3, the DNA is TGTGCCAGCAGCATCGCGGCAGGGTTAAACACTGAAGCTTTCTTT. It encodes CASSIAAGLNTEAFF.